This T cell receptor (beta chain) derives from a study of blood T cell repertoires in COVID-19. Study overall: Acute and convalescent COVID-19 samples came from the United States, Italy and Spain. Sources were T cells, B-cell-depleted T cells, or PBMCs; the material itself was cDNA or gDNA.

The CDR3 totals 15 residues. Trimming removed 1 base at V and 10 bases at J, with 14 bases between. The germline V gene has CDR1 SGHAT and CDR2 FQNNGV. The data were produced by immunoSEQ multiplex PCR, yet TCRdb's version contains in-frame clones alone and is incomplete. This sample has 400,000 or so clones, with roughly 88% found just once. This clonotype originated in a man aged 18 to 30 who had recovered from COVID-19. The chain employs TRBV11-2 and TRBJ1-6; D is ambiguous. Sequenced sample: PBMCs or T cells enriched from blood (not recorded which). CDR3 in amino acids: CASSLGQTPGSPLHF. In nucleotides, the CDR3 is TGTGCCAGCAGCTTAGGGCAGACTCCGGGGTCACCCCTCCACTTT.